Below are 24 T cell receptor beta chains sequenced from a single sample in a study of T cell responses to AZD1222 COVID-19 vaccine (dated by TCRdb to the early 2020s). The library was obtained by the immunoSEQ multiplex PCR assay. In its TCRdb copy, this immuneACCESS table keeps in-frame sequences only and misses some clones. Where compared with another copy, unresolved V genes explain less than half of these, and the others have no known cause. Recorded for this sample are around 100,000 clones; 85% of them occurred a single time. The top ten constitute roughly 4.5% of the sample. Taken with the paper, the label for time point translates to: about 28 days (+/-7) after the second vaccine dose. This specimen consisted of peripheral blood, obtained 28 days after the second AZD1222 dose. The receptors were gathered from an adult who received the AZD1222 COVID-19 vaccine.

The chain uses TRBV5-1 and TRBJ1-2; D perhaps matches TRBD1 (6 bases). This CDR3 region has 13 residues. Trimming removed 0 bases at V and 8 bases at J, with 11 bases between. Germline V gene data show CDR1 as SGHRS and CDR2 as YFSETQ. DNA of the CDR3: TGCGCCAGCAGCTTGGAAGATGGGGGCGGCTACACCTTC. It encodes CASSLEDGGGYTF.

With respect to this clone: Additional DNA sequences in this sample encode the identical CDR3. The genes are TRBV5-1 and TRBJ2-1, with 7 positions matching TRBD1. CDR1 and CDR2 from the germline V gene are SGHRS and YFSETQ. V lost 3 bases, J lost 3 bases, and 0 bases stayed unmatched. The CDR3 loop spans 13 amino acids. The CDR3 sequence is CASSWDSYNEQFF. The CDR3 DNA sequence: TGCGCCAGCAGCTGGGACAGCTACAATGAGCAGTTCTTC. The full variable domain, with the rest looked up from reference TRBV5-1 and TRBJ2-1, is KAGVTQTPRYLIKTRGQQVTLSCSPISGHRSVSWYQQTPGQGLQFLFEYFSETQRNKGNFPGRFSGRQFSNSRSEMNVSTLELGDSALYLCASSWDSYNEQFFGPGTRLTVL.

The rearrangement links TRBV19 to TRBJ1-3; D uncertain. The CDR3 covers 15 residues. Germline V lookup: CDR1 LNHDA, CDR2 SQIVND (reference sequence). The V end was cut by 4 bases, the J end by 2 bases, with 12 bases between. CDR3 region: CASSKGRGPGNTIYF. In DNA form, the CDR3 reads TGTGCCAGTAGTAAGGGAAGAGGACCTGGAAACACCATATATTTT. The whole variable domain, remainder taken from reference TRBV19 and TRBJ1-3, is DGGITQSPKYLFRKEGQNVTLSCEQNLNHDAMYWYRQDPGQGLRLIYYSQIVNDFQKGDIAEGYSVSREKKESFPLTVTSAQKNPTAFYLCASSKGRGPGNTIYFGEGSWLTVV.

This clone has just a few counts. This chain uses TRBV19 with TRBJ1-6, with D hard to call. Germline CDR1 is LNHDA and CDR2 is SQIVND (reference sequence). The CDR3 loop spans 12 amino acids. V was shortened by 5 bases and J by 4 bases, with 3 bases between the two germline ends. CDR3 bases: TGTGCCAGTAGTTTGTATAATTCACCCCTCCACTTT. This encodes CASSLYNSPLHF.

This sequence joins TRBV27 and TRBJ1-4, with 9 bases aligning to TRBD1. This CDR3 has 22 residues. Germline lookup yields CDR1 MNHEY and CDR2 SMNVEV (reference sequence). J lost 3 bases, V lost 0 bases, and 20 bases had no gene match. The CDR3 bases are TGTGCCAGCAGTTTATCGTATTCCCTGCTGGTAGGACAGGGGCTCGCTAATGAAAAACTGTTTTTT. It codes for CASSLSYSLLVGQGLANEKLFF.

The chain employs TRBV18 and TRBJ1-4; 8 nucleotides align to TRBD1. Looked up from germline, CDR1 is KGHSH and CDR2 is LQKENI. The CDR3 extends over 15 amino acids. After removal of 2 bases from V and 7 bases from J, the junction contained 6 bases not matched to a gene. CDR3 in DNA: TGTGCCAGCTCACCAGGGGACAGGACCTTTGAAAAACTGTTTTTT. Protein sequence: CASSPGDRTFEKLFF. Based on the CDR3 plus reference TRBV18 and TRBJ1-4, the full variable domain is NAGVMQNPRHLVRRRGQEARLRCSPMKGHSHVYWYRQLPEEGLKFMVYLQKENIIDESGMPKERFSAEFPKEGPSILRIQQVVRGDSAAYFCASSPGDRTFEKLFFGSGTQLSVL.

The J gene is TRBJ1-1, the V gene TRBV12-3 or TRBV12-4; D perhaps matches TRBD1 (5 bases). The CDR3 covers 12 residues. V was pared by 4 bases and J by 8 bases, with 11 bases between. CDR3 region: CASSSPGTEAFF. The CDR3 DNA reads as TGTGCCAGCAGTTCCCCGGGGACGGAAGCTTTCTTT.

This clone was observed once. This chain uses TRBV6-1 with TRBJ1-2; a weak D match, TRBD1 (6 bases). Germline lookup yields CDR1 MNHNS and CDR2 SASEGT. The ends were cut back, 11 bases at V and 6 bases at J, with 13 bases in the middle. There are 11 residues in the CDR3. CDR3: CACYRDHGYTF. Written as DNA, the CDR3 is TGTGCCTGCTACAGGGATCATGGCTACACCTTC.

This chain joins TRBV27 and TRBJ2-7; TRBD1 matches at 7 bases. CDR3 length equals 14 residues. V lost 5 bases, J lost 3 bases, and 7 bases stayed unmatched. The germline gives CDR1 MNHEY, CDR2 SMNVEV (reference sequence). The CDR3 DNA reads TGTGCCAGCAGTAAGGGACAGATATACTACGAGCAGTACTTC. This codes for CASSKGQIYYEQYF.

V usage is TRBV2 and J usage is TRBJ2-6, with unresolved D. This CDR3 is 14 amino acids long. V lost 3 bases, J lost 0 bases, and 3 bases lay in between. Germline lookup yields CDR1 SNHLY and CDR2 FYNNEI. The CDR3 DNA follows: TGTGCCAGCAGTGACAGCTCTGGGGCCAACGTCCTGACTTTC. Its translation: CASSDSSGANVLTF.

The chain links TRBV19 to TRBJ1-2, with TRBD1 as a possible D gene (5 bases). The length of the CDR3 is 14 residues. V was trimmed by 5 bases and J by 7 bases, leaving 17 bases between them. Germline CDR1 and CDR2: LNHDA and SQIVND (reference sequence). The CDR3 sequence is CASSSYAGRGGYTF. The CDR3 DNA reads TGTGCCAGTAGTTCTTACGCAGGGAGAGGTGGCTACACCTTC. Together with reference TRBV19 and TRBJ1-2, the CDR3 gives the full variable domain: DGGITQSPKYLFRKEGQNVTLSCEQNLNHDAMYWYRQDPGQGLRLIYYSQIVNDFQKGDIAEGYSVSREKKESFPLTVTSAQKNPTAFYLCASSSYAGRGGYTFGSGTRLTVV.

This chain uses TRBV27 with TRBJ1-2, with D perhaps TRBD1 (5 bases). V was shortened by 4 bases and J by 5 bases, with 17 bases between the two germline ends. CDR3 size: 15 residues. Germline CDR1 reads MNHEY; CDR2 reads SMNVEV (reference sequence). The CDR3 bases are TGTGCCAGCAGTTCGCACTCAGGGTCTCTGTATGGCTACACCTTC. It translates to CASSSHSGSLYGYTF.

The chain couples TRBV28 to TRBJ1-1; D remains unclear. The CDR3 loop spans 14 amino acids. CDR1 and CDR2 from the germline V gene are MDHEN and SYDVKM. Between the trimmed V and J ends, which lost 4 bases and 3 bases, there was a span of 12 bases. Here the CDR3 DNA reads TGTGCCAGCAGTTCGCCGAGCCGGGACACTGAAGCTTTCTTT. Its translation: CASSSPSRDTEAFF.

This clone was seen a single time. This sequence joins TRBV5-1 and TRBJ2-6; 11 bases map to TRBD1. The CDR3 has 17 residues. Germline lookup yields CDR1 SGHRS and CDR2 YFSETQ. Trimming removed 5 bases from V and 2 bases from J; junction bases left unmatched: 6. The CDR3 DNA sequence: TGCGCCAGCAGATCACGGGACAGGGGGGCTGGGGCCAACGTCCTGACTTTC. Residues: CASRSRDRGAGANVLTF.

CDR3 DNA sequence: TGTGCCAGCACCTCTCTAGCGGGAGTAGGCGAGCAGTACTTC. Translation gives CASTSLAGVGEQYF. The chain couples TRBV7-8 to TRBJ2-7, with TRBD2 matching 10 bases. CDR1 SGHVS and CDR2 FQNEAQ come from the germline V gene. This CDR3 spans 14 amino acids. V shed 7 bases, J shed 6 bases, and the junction held 9 bases outside the gene matches. The whole variable domain, filled in from reference TRBV7-8 and TRBJ2-7, reads GAGVSQSPRYKVAKRGQDVALRCDPISGHVSLFWYQQALGQGPEFLTYFQNEAQLDKSGLPSDRFFAERPEGSVSTLKIQRTQQEDSAVYLCASTSLAGVGEQYFGPGTRLTVT.

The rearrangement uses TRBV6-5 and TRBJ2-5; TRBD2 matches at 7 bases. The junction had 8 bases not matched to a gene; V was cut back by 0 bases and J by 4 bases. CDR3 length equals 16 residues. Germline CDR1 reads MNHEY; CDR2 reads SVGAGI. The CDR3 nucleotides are TGTGCCAGCAGTTACTCTCCCGGGGGGATGTTAGAGACCCAGTACTTC. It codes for CASSYSPGGMLETQYF.

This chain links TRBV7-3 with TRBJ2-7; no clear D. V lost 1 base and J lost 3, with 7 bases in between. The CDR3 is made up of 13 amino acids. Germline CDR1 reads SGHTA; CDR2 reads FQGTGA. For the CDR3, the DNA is TGTGCCAGCAGCTTAAACAGTCTCTACGAGCAGTACTTC. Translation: CASSLNSLYEQYF.

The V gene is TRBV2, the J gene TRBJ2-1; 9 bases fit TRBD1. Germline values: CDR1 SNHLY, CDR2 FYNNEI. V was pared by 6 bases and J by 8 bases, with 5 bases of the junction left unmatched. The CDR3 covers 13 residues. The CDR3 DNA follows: TGTGCCAGCAGCCGGGACAGGGAGGATGAGCAGTTCTTC. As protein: CASSRDREDEQFF. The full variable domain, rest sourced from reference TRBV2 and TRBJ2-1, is EPEVTQTPSHQVTQMGQEVILRCVPISNHLYFYWYRQILGQKVEFLVSFYNNEISEKSEIFDDQFSVERPDGSNFTLKIRSTKLEDSAMYFCASSRDREDEQFFGPGTRLTVL.

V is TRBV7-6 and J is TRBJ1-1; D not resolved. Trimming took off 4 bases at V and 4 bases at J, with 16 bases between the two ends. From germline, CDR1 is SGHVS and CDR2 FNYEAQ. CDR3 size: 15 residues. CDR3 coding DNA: TGTGCCAGCAGCTCCCCTGACGGCATAGTCACTGAAGCTTTCTTT. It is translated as CASSSPDGIVTEAFF.

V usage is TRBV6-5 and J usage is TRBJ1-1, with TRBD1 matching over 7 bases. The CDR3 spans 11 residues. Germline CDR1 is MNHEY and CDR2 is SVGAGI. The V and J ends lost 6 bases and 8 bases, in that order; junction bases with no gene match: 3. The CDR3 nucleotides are TGTGCCAGCAGACGGGACAGAGAAGCTTTCTTT. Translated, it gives CASRRDREAFF.

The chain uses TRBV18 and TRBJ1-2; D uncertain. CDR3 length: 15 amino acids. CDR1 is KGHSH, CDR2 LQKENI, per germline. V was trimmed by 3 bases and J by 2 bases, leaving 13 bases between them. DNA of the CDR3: TGTGCCAGCTCACCTACAAGAACAGAGAACTATGGCTACACCTTC. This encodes CASSPTRTENYGYTF.

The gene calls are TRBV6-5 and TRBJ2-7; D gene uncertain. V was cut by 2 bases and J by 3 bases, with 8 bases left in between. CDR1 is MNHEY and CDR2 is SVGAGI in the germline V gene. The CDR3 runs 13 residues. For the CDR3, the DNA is TGTGCCAGCAGTTACCACCGAAGCTACGAGCAGTACTTC. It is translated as CASSYHRSYEQYF.

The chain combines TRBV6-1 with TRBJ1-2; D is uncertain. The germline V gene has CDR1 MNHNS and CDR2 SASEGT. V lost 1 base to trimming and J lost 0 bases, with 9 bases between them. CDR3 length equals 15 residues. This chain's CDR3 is CASSEGFFSNYGYTF. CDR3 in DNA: TGTGCCAGCAGTGAAGGGTTCTTTTCTAACTATGGCTACACCTTC.

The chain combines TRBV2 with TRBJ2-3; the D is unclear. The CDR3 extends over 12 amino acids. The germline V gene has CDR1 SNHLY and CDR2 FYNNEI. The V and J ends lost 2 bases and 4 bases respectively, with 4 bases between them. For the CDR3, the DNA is TGTGCCAGCAGTGAACGGGCAGATACGCAGTATTTT. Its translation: CASSERADTQYF. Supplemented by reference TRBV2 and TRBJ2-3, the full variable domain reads EPEVTQTPSHQVTQMGQEVILRCVPISNHLYFYWYRQILGQKVEFLVSFYNNEISEKSEIFDDQFSVERPDGSNFTLKIRSTKLEDSAMYFCASSERADTQYFGPGTRLTVL.